These T cell receptor beta chains were read from a single sample in a study of cytomegalovirus exposure and HLA in healthy donors. Repertoires were generated with immunoSEQ multiplex PCR, while TCRdb's copy carries only in-frame clones and drops some. The data show tens of thousands of clones, roughly a tenth seen once. Sequencing was performed on PBMCs. Receptors originate from a man in his fifties or sixties in good health and CMV-seropositive. Both conserved end residues are part of each CDR3. The D gene is left open where the match is weak. Clone size is not always given. Where it is, it says once, few, many or a class for expanded clones.

abundance: few
j_gene: TRBJ1-5
v_gene: TRBV5-8
d_gene: NA
CDR3nt: TGTGCCAGCAGCTTGGATCTGAATCAGCCCCAGCATTTT
CDR3aa: CASSLDLNQPQHF

abundance: few
j_gene: TRBJ2-4
v_gene: TRBV18
d_gene: NA
CDR3nt: TGTGCCAGCTCACCAGGGCGGGGAGAAGGCAAAAACATTCAGTACTTC
CDR3aa: CASSPGRGEGKNIQYF

abundance: few
j_gene: TRBJ1-4
v_gene: TRBV6-1
d_gene: NA
CDR3nt: TGTGCCAGCAGTGATACCCTTAAGCGAGAAAAACTGTTTTTT
CDR3aa: CASSDTLKREKLFF

abundance: few
j_gene: TRBJ2-5
v_gene: TRBV5-4
d_gene: NA
CDR3nt: TGTGCCAGCAGCTTAGGTGACAGTGGAGAGACCCAGTACTTC
CDR3aa: CASSLGDSGETQYF

abundance: NA
j_gene: TRBJ2-5
v_gene: TRBV7-7
d_gene: TRBD2
CDR3nt: TGTGCTAGCAGCTCGGGACTAGCGGGCGAGGGGGCGGCCCAGTACTTC
CDR3aa: CASSSGLAGEGAAQYF

abundance: NA
j_gene: TRBJ2-5
v_gene: TRBV7-9
d_gene: NA
CDR3nt: TGTGCCAGCAGCTTAGACCAAGCGACCCAGTACTTC
CDR3aa: CASSLDQATQYF

abundance: few
j_gene: TRBJ2-4
v_gene: TRBV28
d_gene: TRBD2
CDR3nt: TGTGCCGTCAAAAGCGGGAGGATGGTGGCCAAAAACATTCAGTACTTC
CDR3aa: CAVKSGRMVAKNIQYF

abundance: few
j_gene: TRBJ1-1
v_gene: TRBV11-3
d_gene: NA
CDR3nt: TGTGCCAGCAGCCCCGGGACGGACAGCGGAGCTTTCTTT
CDR3aa: CASSPGTDSGAFF

abundance: few
j_gene: TRBJ2-5
v_gene: TRBV18
d_gene: TRBD2
CDR3nt: TGTGCCAGCTCACGTCCAGGACTAGCGGTAAAAGAGACCCAGTACTTC
CDR3aa: CASSRPGLAVKETQYF

abundance: NA
j_gene: TRBJ2-7
v_gene: TRBV30
d_gene: TRBD1
CDR3nt: TGTGCCTGGAGGACAGGGGGCGATAGGGGGCAGTACTTC
CDR3aa: CAWRTGGDRGQYF

abundance: NA
j_gene: TRBJ2-5
v_gene: TRBV28
d_gene: NA
CDR3nt: TGTGCCAGCGGGACGGAGACAGGTTTTGAGACCCAGTACTTC
CDR3aa: CASGTETGFETQYF

abundance: few
j_gene: TRBJ1-5
v_gene: TRBV30
d_gene: NA
CDR3nt: TGTGCCTGGAGTGTAACAGCTAATCAGCCCCAGCATTTT
CDR3aa: CAWSVTANQPQHF

abundance: NA
j_gene: TRBJ2-7
v_gene: TRBV4-1
d_gene: TRBD2
CDR3nt: TGCGCCAGCAGCCAAGTTCAACTAGCGGGATTCTACGAGCAGTACTTC
CDR3aa: CASSQVQLAGFYEQYF

abundance: few
j_gene: TRBJ2-5
v_gene: TRBV28
d_gene: NA
CDR3nt: TGTGCCAGCAGTCCGTCCGGTTCCAGGGCAGAGACCCAGTACTTC
CDR3aa: CASSPSGSRAETQYF

abundance: few
j_gene: TRBJ2-3
v_gene: TRBV9
d_gene: NA
CDR3nt: TGTGCCAGCAGCGTAGATGGGGGCCGGGATACGCAGTATTTT
CDR3aa: CASSVDGGRDTQYF

abundance: once
j_gene: TRBJ2-3
v_gene: TRBV9
d_gene: NA
CDR3nt: TGTGCCAGCAGCGAGTTCCGTGGGGAGAGCACAGATACGCAGTATTTT
CDR3aa: CASSEFRGESTDTQYF

abundance: few
j_gene: TRBJ2-6
v_gene: TRBV30
d_gene: NA
CDR3nt: TGTGCCGCGGCCAAGGTCTCTGGGGCCAACGTCCTGACTTTC
CDR3aa: CAAAKVSGANVLTF